The following is a T cell receptor beta chain sequence with its context. Trimming took 1 base from V and 3 from J, leaving 13 bases between them. Looked up from germline, CDR1 is LGHNA and CDR2 is YSLEER. CDR3 length equals 17 residues. Clones were sequenced by immunoSEQ multiplex PCR, and TCRdb holds only the in-frame ones, with some missing. The data show around 71,000 clones, more than 90% seen once. This sample is part of a study of technical replicates of blood from a few donors. The chain uses TRBV4-3 and TRBJ2-6; D perhaps matches TRBD1 (5 bases). The sequencing input was T cells isolated from PBMCs. The TCR sequence derives from a human donor in good health. As DNA, the CDR3 is TGCGCCAGCAGCCAAGCTTCAGGGTTTGTTGGGGCCAACGTCCTGACTTTC. This encodes CASSQASGFVGANVLTF.